This T cell receptor (beta chain) was sequenced during a study of shared clonotypes between healthy human individuals (dated by TCRdb to the early 2020s). At the level of the whole study: The cohort included a few men and a couple of women between 18 and 49 years of age. Per donor, three plates each were used for CD4 naive and CD4 memory, two for CD8 naive, and one for CD8 memory. To estimate repertoire size and how much clonotypes are shared between individuals, the study performed deep sequencing of blood TCR repertoires from 4 to 6 healthy adults. Different laboratories and diverse techniques were used to prepare libraries and sequence TCR repertoires, to increase sequencing depth and limit assay-specific biases. Per donor, leukapheresis produced somewhere between about 0.8 and 9.5 billion PBMCs.

Comment on this clone: This receptor's antigen is unknown. The input lacks base qualities; no much larger clone sits a single base away.

Using the deep immunoSEQ assay, TCR CDR3 regions were amplified from genomic DNA by multiplex PCR. Extracted genomic DNA from each cell subset was spread evenly across all wells of several immunoSEQ 96-well plates, with each plate serving as a replicate. For sorted subsets, approximately 190 ng of genomic DNA, equivalent to 25,000 to 35,000 T cell genomes, went into each replicate PCR. Purified libraries were quantified with a Qubit 3.0 fluorometer, sized on a Bioanalyzer 2100, and re-quantified with the KAPA Library Quantification kit. Every immunoSEQ 96-well plate was sequenced on a dedicated single-read 150-cycle Illumina NextSeq 550 flow cell. The study's own analysis went as follows. Because only junctional sequences without quality scores were contained in the immunoSEQ output, filtering matching that applied to full-length reads could not be performed. To assign V/J genes and CDR3, sequences were annotated against IMGT germline references using PyIR, a Python wrapper for IgBLAST v1.9. Reads were filtered out if the reads had weak V/J assignments (E-value above 1e-6), no CDR3, stop codons, out-of-frame junctions, or ambiguous translated residues. A V3J clonotype was defined by an identical inferred V gene, J gene, and CDR3 amino acid sequence. To compute the percentage overlap between repertoires, the number of shared unique clonotypes was divided by the size of the smaller repertoire. Repertoire richness was assessed with RTK rarefaction, the Chao1 estimator, and Recon v2.1 estimates of unobserved clonotypes. Generation probabilities were computed with OLGA for all TCRbeta clonotypes obtained by the gDNA method from a few donors. TCRdb stores this immuneACCESS table with in-frame sequences only. Part of the clones is absent; in the studies checked, under half of the shortfall reflects unresolved V genes, and no reason is known for the rest. V, J and clone size reflect that table, while D and trimming were determined from the DNA. The sample includes about 580,000 clones, with 95% to 98% observed a single time. Jointly, the top ten make up 0.3% of the sample.

CD8 naive samples were obtained by positive selection for CCR7 among CD45RO-negative cells, yielding a CD45RA+CCR7+ population from which TemRA cells were excluded. Donors were healthy HIV-negative adults with no recently reported acute infections or vaccinations. Every donor was a Caucasian adult residing in Nashville, Tennessee, USA. Blood was obtained by leukapheresis, after which PBMCs were separated by Ficoll-Histopaque density gradient centrifugation and cryopreserved in liquid nitrogen vapor phase. Analytical flow cytometry was used to check the purity and quantity of each magnetically sorted T cell population. Genomic DNA was isolated from every sorted fraction and measured by UV absorbance on a Nanodrop 2000c. The germline V gene encodes CDR1 WNHNN and CDR2 SYGVQD (reference sequence). Trimming removed 6 bases from V and 5 bases from J, leaving 17 bases between the germline ends. The CDR3 sequence holds 14 residues, the cysteine and phenylalanine included. Only CDR3 DNA remains: 42 bases, in frame from the first base.

What the work shows at the level of the full study, not this receptor alone: Rarefaction of sorted-subset datasets indicated incomplete sequencing despite the large sequencing depth. Sampling was limited to blood, and TCR repertoires in tissue likely differ from TCR repertoires in blood. Compared with non-shared clonotypes, clonotypes shared by all four sorted-subset donors had higher generation probabilities. Larger estimated clonotype richness was generally found for naive subsets than for memory subsets. Based on pairwise subsampling, the degree of clonotype sharing among donors was expected to be affected by sequencing depth. The small number of donors limited the genetic and exposure-history diversity represented. Approximately 4.8% of naive CD4, 3.5% of naive CD8, approximately 2.2% of memory CD4, and around 0.4% of memory CD8 clonotypes were shared across several donors.

The V and J genes are TRBV10-1 and TRBJ2-7; there is no confident call for the D gene. This sequence was found in a man aged 25-45 years in good health. The sequencing input was naive CD8+ T cells sorted from blood. In the paper's terms, the cell subset or site label means: CD45RA+CCR7+. The CDR3 amino acid sequence is: CASSITQPTDEQYF. The sequence in DNA is TGCGCCAGCAGCATCACCCAACCCACGGACGAGCAGTACTTC.